The 31 T cell receptor beta chains listed next were all sequenced from one sample in a study of identical twins. TCRdb independently ran MiXCR on the 5' RACE reads; one entry per CDR3 protein. The sample has 1.5 million to 2 million distinct CDR3 sequences, around 29% seen once. The sample taken for sequencing was cord blood. Every receptor here comes from a newborn girl in good health.

The rearrangement joins TRBV30 to TRBJ2-5; D may match TRBD1 or TRBD2 (6 bases each). The J call may be faulty, since TRBJ2-4 better matches the DNA end. This CDR3 is 15 amino acids long. Germline CDR1 is GTSNPN and CDR2 is SVGIG (reference sequence). The CDR3 DNA reads as TGTGCCTGGAGTGTACGACAGGCGGAGGGAAACATTCAGTACTTC. Protein: CAWSVRQAEGNIQYF.

This chain joins TRBV10-1 and TRBJ2-2; TRBD2 matches at 8 bases. The ends lost 3 bases at V and 7 bases at J; junction bases unmatched: 10. CDR3 size: 16 residues. Germline V gives CDR1 WNHNN, CDR2 SYGVQD (reference sequence). DNA of the CDR3: TGCGCCAGCAGTGATCGGGGGACTAGTCCGGTCGGGGAGCTGTTTTTT. Residues: CASSDRGTSPVGELFF.

This clonotype was counted a few times. The chain recombines TRBV7-9 with TRBJ1-5; 9 positions agree with TRBD1. The CDR3 covers 15 residues. Trimming took 4 bases from V and 1 from J; bases not matched to a gene: 2. From germline, CDR1 is SEHNR and CDR2 FQNEAQ (reference sequence). For the CDR3, the DNA is TGTGCCAGCAGCTGGGGGACAGGGAGCAATCAGCCCCAGCATTTT. Translating gives CASSWGTGSNQPQHF.

This clonotype appeared many times. This chain uses TRBV21-1 with TRBJ1-4. TRBV21-1 is a pseudogene. The CDR3 is made up of 11 amino acids. In DNA, the CDR3 is TGTGCCAGCAGCAAAGATGAAAAACTGTTTTTT. It specifies CASSKDEKLFF.

V usage is TRBV7-9 and J usage is TRBJ2-3; 9 bases fit TRBD2. Germline CDR1 SEHNR, CDR2 FQNEAQ (reference sequence). V trimming: 3 bases; J trimming: 3 bases; junction bases outside the gene matches: 10. CDR3 length: 17 amino acids. CDR3 nucleotide sequence: TGTGCCAGCAGCTTCGTCGCGGGGGGGCCTTGGACAGATACGCAGTATTTT. It yields the protein CASSFVAGGPWTDTQYF.

The rearrangement uses TRBV4-1 and TRBJ2-1; 7 bases line up with TRBD2. CDR3 length equals 16 residues. The germline CDR1 and CDR2 sequences are MGHRA and YSYEKL. Trimming at V came to 0 bases and at J to 2 bases, leaving 4 bases not matched to a gene. CDR3 DNA sequence: TGCGCCAGCAGCCAAGATCAAGCGGGACCCTACAATGAGCAGTTCTTC. Amino acid sequence: CASSQDQAGPYNEQFF.

The rearrangement links TRBV29-1 to TRBJ1-2; D not certain. Germline V lookup: CDR1 SQVTM, CDR2 ANQGSEA. The V and J ends lost 3 bases and 2 bases respectively, with 13 bases between them. This CDR3 has 14 amino acids. The CDR3 reads CSVERYRPNYGYTF. CDR3 coding DNA: TGCAGCGTTGAGCGGTACAGACCCAACTATGGCTACACCTTC.

This clonotype was seen a few times. The chain has TRBV27 and TRBJ1-2; D ambiguous. The CDR3 contains 12 residues. Germline-derived CDR1 and CDR2 are MNHEY and SMNVEV (reference sequence). The V and J ends lost 8 bases and 1 base respectively, with 8 bases between them. Written as DNA, the CDR3 is TGTGCCAGCGCCGCCCATAACTATGGCTACACCTTC. This gives the protein CASAAHNYGYTF.

This clonotype was counted only a few times. The chain uses TRBV28 and TRBJ2-7; unclear D gene. The length of the CDR3 is 14 residues. V was cut by 7 bases and J by 2 bases, with 15 bases left in between. The germline CDR1 and CDR2 sequences are MDHEN and SYDVKM. CDR3 loop: CASTLPSGAYEQYF. The CDR3 DNA sequence: TGTGCCAGCACCCTCCCAAGTGGCGCCTACGAGCAGTACTTC.

The J gene is TRBJ2-1, the V gene TRBV28; D unresolved. Gene TRBJ2-7 matches the end of the DNA better, so the J call may be wrong. The germline V gene encodes CDR1 MDHEN and CDR2 SYDVKM. The CDR3 has 16 amino acids. The chain's CDR3 is CASSPPRLINYNEQYF. DNA for the CDR3: TGTGCCAGCAGTCCACCTCGGCTGATCAACTACAATGAGCAGTACTTC.

The table lists this clonotype with many counts. The V gene is TRBV20-1, the J gene TRBJ1-2; D gene ambiguous. Trimming shortened V by 5 bases and J by 0 bases, and 22 bases separated the two germline ends. The CDR3 contains 17 residues. Germline V gives CDR1 DFQATT, CDR2 SNEGSKA (reference sequence). The CDR3: CSAPAGLREGPNYGYTF. In nucleotides, the CDR3 is TGCAGTGCTCCCGCGGGCCTCCGAGAGGGTCCTAACTATGGCTACACCTTC.

There are a few counts of this clonotype. The genes are TRBV18 and TRBJ2-5; 7 bases map to TRBD2. The tail of the sequence fits TRBJ2-7 better, so the J call may be wrong. From germline, CDR1 is KGHSH and CDR2 LQKENI. The CDR3 extends over 15 amino acids. Written as DNA, the CDR3 is TGTGCCAGCTCACTGACTAGCCAGGGACTCAACGAGCAGTACTTC. Its translation: CASSLTSQGLNEQYF.

This clonotype occurred a few times. The V call is TRBV5-1, the J call TRBJ2-5; no definite D call. V was trimmed by 4 bases and J by 1 base, leaving 5 bases between them. The CDR3 is 12 amino acids. Germline V lookup: CDR1 SGHRS, CDR2 YFSETQ. The CDR3 DNA reads TGCGCCAGCAGCATATTCCAAGAGACCCAGTACTTC. Translation gives CASSIFQETQYF.

This chain connects TRBV20-1 to TRBJ2-7; the match to TRBD2 covers 7 bases. The V gene end was trimmed by 0 bases and the J gene end by 6 bases; junction bases not matched to a gene: 17. CDR3 length equals 17 residues. CDR1 DFQATT and CDR2 SNEGSKA come from the germline V gene (reference sequence). The CDR3 nucleotides read TGCAGTGCTAGAGATAAGAAGAGCGGGACCAATGGGGGCGAGCAGTACTTC. Its protein product is CSARDKKSGTNGGEQYF.

This clonotype has at least ten counts. This sequence joins TRBV20-1 and TRBJ2-3; D possibly matches TRBD1 or TRBD2 (5 bases each). This CDR3 has 15 amino acids. The germline V gene encodes CDR1 DFQATT and CDR2 SNEGSKA (reference sequence). V was pared by 3 bases and J by 4 bases, with 17 bases between. The CDR3 sequence is CSASPTRGPPDTQYF. Here the CDR3 DNA reads TGCAGTGCTAGTCCCACACGGGGCCCCCCAGATACGCAGTATTTT.

This clonotype has just a few counts. The chain combines TRBV10-3 with TRBJ2-1; TRBD2 agrees at 7 bases. This CDR3 has 13 amino acids. V was pared by 8 bases and J by 9 bases, with 10 bases of the junction left unmatched. Germline V lookup: CDR1 ENHRY, CDR2 SYGVKD. For the CDR3, the DNA is TGTGCCATCGAGGCGGGAGTTAACAGTGAGCAGTTCTTC. Amino acid sequence: CAIEAGVNSEQFF.

The rearrangement links TRBV10-3 to TRBJ2-3; 8 nucleotides match TRBD2. Losses at the gene ends were 0 bases for V and 2 bases for J; bases not matched to a gene: 1. The CDR3 is 15 residues long. Germline CDR1 is ENHRY and CDR2 is SYGVKD. In nucleotides, the CDR3 is TGTGCCATCAGTGAGTCAGCGGGGGCCACAGATACGCAGTATTTT. It codes for CAISESAGATDTQYF.

A few counts support this clonotype. The chain combines TRBV20-1 with TRBJ2-7; D ambiguous. The CDR3 has 11 amino acids. V was trimmed by 5 bases and J by 3 bases, leaving 8 bases between them. Per the germline V gene, CDR1 is DFQATT and CDR2 is SNEGSKA (reference sequence). The CDR3 nucleotides are TGCAGTGCTGAGATCCGCTACGAGCAGTACTTC. This translates into CSAEIRYEQYF.

This rearrangement joins TRBV7-2 to TRBJ1-5; unclear D gene. Germline values: CDR1 SGHTA, CDR2 FQGNSA. CDR3 length: 15 residues. Trimming took off 1 base at V and 6 bases at J, with 13 bases between the two ends. The CDR3 DNA reads TGTGCCAGCAGCTTAGGGGAAGGGCGGCGTCAGCCCCAGCATTTT. Translating it yields CASSLGEGRRQPQHF.

A few counts support this clonotype. The gene calls are TRBV20-1 and TRBJ2-4, with 9 bases identical to TRBD1. This CDR3 spans 16 amino acids. The ends lost 1 base at V and 2 bases at J; junction bases unmatched: 6. The germline CDR1 and CDR2 sequences are DFQATT and SNEGSKA (reference sequence). The CDR3 DNA reads TGCAGTGCTAGAGGGGGACAGGGTGGAACCAAAAACATTCAGTACTTC. It yields the protein CSARGGQGGTKNIQYF.

This chain joins TRBV5-1 and TRBJ2-1, with 8 bases that match TRBD2. Germline CDR1 is SGHRS and CDR2 is YFSETQ. The CDR3 runs to 17 residues. Trimming cost V 4 bases and J 1 base; bases outside gene matches: 10. The CDR3 bases are TGCGCCAGCAGCACATACGGGGGGGTAGGATCCTACAATGAGCAGTTCTTC. Translated, it gives CASSTYGGVGSYNEQFF.

The rearrangement uses TRBV7-8 and TRBJ2-7; perhaps TRBD2 as D (6 bases). V was clipped by 4 bases and J by 5 bases, with 6 bases between them. This CDR3 is 11 amino acids long. Germline lookup yields CDR1 SGHVS and CDR2 FQNEAQ. CDR3 DNA: TGTGCCAGCAGCTGGAGGGACGAGCAGTACTTC. It encodes CASSWRDEQYF.

This clonotype was found a few times. The V and J genes are TRBV20-1 and TRBJ1-1; 10 nucleotides line up with TRBD1. The V segment lost 6 bases and the J segment 1 base; nucleotides outside the gene matches: 11. This CDR3 has 16 residues. Per the germline V gene, CDR1 is DFQATT and CDR2 is SNEGSKA (reference sequence). Written as DNA, the CDR3 is TGCAGTGCGCCCGGGACAGGGGCATCCCCGAACACTGAAGCTTTCTTT. Protein product: CSAPGTGASPNTEAFF.

Many counts were recorded for this clonotype. The gene calls are TRBV7-9 and TRBJ1-2; 7 positions match TRBD1. V trimming: 4 bases; J trimming: 8 bases; junction bases outside the gene matches: 10. CDR1 is SEHNR, CDR2 FQNEAQ, per germline (reference sequence). This CDR3 has 14 residues. The CDR3 is CASSSRTGVYGYTF. The CDR3 coding sequence is TGTGCCAGCAGCTCCAGGACAGGAGTGTACGGCTACACCTTC.

The chain is built from TRBV6-1 and TRBJ2-3; tentatively, D is TRBD2 (5 bases). CDR1 is MNHNS, CDR2 SASEGT, per germline. V was shortened by 11 bases and J by 2 bases, with 14 bases between the two germline ends. CDR3 length: 13 residues. The CDR3, as DNA: TGTGCCGGCACCCTGGACTCCACAGATACGCAGTATTTT. It is translated as CAGTLDSTDTQYF.

In nucleotides, the CDR3 is TGCAGTGCTAGTGGGGCAGCTAACTATGGCTACACCTTC. Amino acids: CSASGAANYGYTF. The chain recombines TRBV20-1 with TRBJ1-2; D perhaps matches TRBD1 (5 bases). Per the germline V gene, CDR1 is DFQATT and CDR2 is SNEGSKA (reference sequence). Trimming shortened V by 3 bases and J by 0 bases, and 8 bases separated the two germline ends. The CDR3 is 13 residues long.

A note on this clonotype: At one end the junction does not follow the germline gene, possibly because of a read error. V usage is TRBV6-6 and J usage is TRBJ1-4; D remains unclear. The CDR3 has 15 residues. Germline CDR1 is MNHNY and CDR2 is SVGAGI (reference sequence). The CDR3 DNA reads as TGTGCCGGCAGTTACACAGTTGCAACTAATGAAAAACTGTTTTTT. Protein product: CAGSYTVATNEKLFF.

This clonotype was counted only a few times. The V gene is TRBV7-9, the J gene TRBJ1-2; 7 bases agree with TRBD1. This CDR3 is 15 amino acids long. V shed 3 bases, J shed 4 bases, and the junction held 8 bases outside the gene matches. Germline V lookup: CDR1 SEHNR, CDR2 FQNEAQ (reference sequence). CDR3 loop: CASSFAPGTAYGYTF. In DNA form, the CDR3 reads TGTGCCAGCAGCTTCGCCCCGGGGACAGCCTATGGCTACACCTTC.

This clonotype has only a few counts. The chain carries TRBV7-6 and TRBJ1-6; D possibly corresponds to TRBD1 (6 bases). CDR1 is SGHVS, CDR2 FNYEAQ, per germline. The CDR3 is made up of 17 amino acids. V was shortened by 1 base and J by 3 bases, with 13 bases between the two germline ends. The CDR3 DNA is TGTGCCAGCAGCTTAGGGGTCGGCAGGGGCTATAATTCACCCCTCCACTTT. Protein product: CASSLGVGRGYNSPLHF.

This clonotype was detected only a few times. V and J are TRBV20-1 and TRBJ1-2; D gene unclear. Trimming shortened V by 4 bases and J by 2 bases, and 11 bases separated the two germline ends. Germline assignment: CDR1 DFQATT and CDR2 SNEGSKA (reference sequence). This CDR3 is built from 13 residues. This CDR3 is CSANRRHNYGYTF. The CDR3 bases are TGCAGTGCTAACCGGCGACACAACTATGGCTACACCTTC.

A few counts support this clonotype. This chain connects TRBV14 to TRBJ2-7, with 9 bases lining up with TRBD1. CDR1 and CDR2 (germline): SGHDN, FVKESK. CDR3 length equals 16 residues. Trimming took 4 bases from V and 3 from J; bases not matched to a gene: 10. Written as DNA, the CDR3 is TGTGCCAGCAGCCCGCCTCCGGGACAGGGTTTCTACGAGCAGTACTTC. Translated, it gives CASSPPPGQGFYEQYF. The entire variable domain, with the rest obtained from reference TRBV14 and TRBJ2-7, is as follows: EAGVTQFPSHSVIEKGQTVTLRCDPISGHDNLYWYRRVMGKEIKFLLHFVKESKQDESGMPNNRFLAERTGGTYSTLKVQPAELEDSGVYFCASSPPPGQGFYEQYFGPGTRLTVT.